The subject of this entry is one T cell receptor (beta chain). Libraries were prepared by immunoSEQ multiplex PCR; TCRdb keeps only in-frame clonotypes and omits some of them. The profile shows approximately 130,000 clones, roughly 87% of them singletons. The CDR3 length is 17 residues. Germline CDR1 reads LNHDA; CDR2 reads SQIVND (reference sequence). V was clipped by 1 base and J by 5 bases; unmatched bases: 11. The data were taken from a study of T cell responses to AZD1222 COVID-19 vaccine. Material: peripheral blood, obtained 28 days after the second AZD1222 dose. This receptor was taken from an adult who received the AZD1222 COVID-19 vaccine. The chain links TRBV19 to TRBJ1-5, with 7 nucleotides matching TRBD1. The CDR3 DNA follows: TGTGCCAGTAGTATAGGTCTTTTGAGGGGGCGAGATCAGCCCCAGCATTTT. This translates into CASSIGLLRGRDQPQHF.